This is a list of T cell receptor beta chains from one sample in a study of cytomegalovirus exposure and HLA in healthy donors. This table comes from immunoSEQ multiplex PCR, and its TCRdb copy is limited to in-frame clones, with some not included. The sample carries 150,000 to 200,000 clones, 76% recorded once. The sample was PBMCs. The receptors shown here come from a female donor in good health and CMV-seronegative. CDR3s include the opening cysteine and the closing phenylalanine or tryptophan. The order of the fields is CDR3 length, J gene, D gene, clone size, V gene, CDR3 DNA, CDR3 protein. D genes are given only for firm matches. Clone size is stated in some rows and not others, as once, few, many or a class when expanded.

>15|TRBJ1-3|NA|few|TRBV6-5
TGTGCCAGCAGTTACTCTGACGGGGTTGGAAACACCATATATTTT
CASSYSDGVGNTIYF
>16|TRBJ2-7|TRBD2|NA|TRBV5-1
TGCGCCAGCAGGGGGACTAGCGGGGGGAGCTCCTACGAGCAGTACTTC
CASRGTSGGSSYEQYF
>13|TRBJ2-5|NA|NA|TRBV10-3
TGTGCCATCACCGGAGGAGGAGGCGAGACCCAGTACTTC
CAITGGGGETQYF
>15|TRBJ2-7|NA|once|TRBV19
TGTGCCAGTAGTATAGGACAGGAAGACTCCTACGAGCAGTACTTC
CASSIGQEDSYEQYF
>14|TRBJ1-1|NA|NA|TRBV5-4
TGTGCCAGCAGCTTGGAGGGGGGGGGCACTGAAGCTTTCTTT
CASSLEGGGTEAFF
>15|TRBJ1-2|NA|NA|TRBV5-4
TGTGCCAGCGCTCTTGACCAACGAAGGGGCTATGGCTACACCTTC
CASALDQRRGYGYTF
>16|TRBJ2-1|TRBD2|NA|TRBV5-6
TGTGCCAGCAGCTACCGGACTAGCGGGTCCTACAATGAGCAGTTCTTC
CASSYRTSGSYNEQFF
>10|TRBJ1-2|NA|NA|TRBV30
TGTGCCTGGGGACTTAATGGCTACACCTTC
CAWGLNGYTF
>13|TRBJ1-4|NA|NA|TRBV30
TGTGCCTGGAGTGTTCAGGGTGGTGAAAAACTGTTTTTT
CAWSVQGGEKLFF
>16|TRBJ2-5|TRBD2|NA|TRBV18
TGTGCCAGCTCACCACTTGCCCTAGCGGGCCAAGAGACCCAGTACTTC
CASSPLALAGQETQYF